This T cell receptor (beta chain) appears in the sequencing data of a study of technical replicates of blood from a few donors. V lost 2 bases and J 6 bases, leaving 11 bases between the germline ends. This CDR3 region has 13 residues. The germline V gene encodes CDR1 MDHEN and CDR2 SYDVKM. This clone was counted once. The repertoire was sequenced with immunoSEQ multiplex PCR; TCRdb's copy has only in-frame clones and lacks some. The data show some 83,000 clones, approximately 90% seen once. The receptor comes from a human donor in good health. The sample taken for sequencing was T cells isolated from PBMCs. The rearrangement uses TRBV28 and TRBJ2-7; perhaps TRBD2 as D (7 bases). The chain's CDR3 is CASSLGGAFEQYF. CDR3 nucleotides: TGTGCCAGCAGTTTAGGGGGGGCTTTCGAGCAGTACTTC.